Below are 31 T cell receptor beta chains sequenced from a single sample in a study of T cell changes during pregnancy in multiple sclerosis. The protocol was immunoSEQ multiplex PCR, while the TCRdb copy is restricted to in-frame clones and leaves out a portion. Among some 67,000 clones, about 90% were seen once, and the ten largest hold 2% to 2.5%. The input for sequencing was peripheral blood, taken in the first trimester of pregnancy. The receptors were sampled from a female donor with multiple sclerosis, enrolled in a pregnancy study.

V and J are TRBV6-6 and TRBJ1-5; 7 nucleotides match TRBD1. The length of the CDR3 is 15 residues. V was pared by 4 bases and J by 0 bases, with 3 bases of the junction left unmatched. Germline assignment: CDR1 MNHNY and CDR2 SVGAGI (reference sequence). Written as DNA, the CDR3 is TGTGCCAGCAGTTTACGGACAGGTAGCAATCAGCCCCAGCATTTT. It translates to CASSLRTGSNQPQHF.

This clone showed up just once. J is TRBJ2-1 and V is TRBV29-1; the D gene is possibly TRBD2 (5 bases). CDR1 and CDR2 from the germline V gene are SQVTM and ANQGSEA. The CDR3 covers 14 residues. The V gene lost 0 bases and the J gene lost 6 bases, with 12 bases spanning the gap. CDR3 in amino acids: CSVEESRGLNEQFF. CDR3 in DNA: TGCAGCGTTGAAGAAAGTCGAGGGCTCAATGAGCAGTTCTTC.

This clone was counted once. The chain uses TRBV20-1 and TRBJ2-5; D uncertain. V was clipped by 7 bases and J by 5 bases, with 11 bases between them. This CDR3 has 11 residues. The germline V gene has CDR1 DFQATT and CDR2 SNEGSKA (reference sequence). CDR3 in DNA: TGCAGTGTTCCGACTTTTGAGACCCAGTACTTC. Amino acid sequence: CSVPTFETQYF.

The V call is TRBV9, the J call TRBJ2-3, with TRBD2 as a possible D gene (6 bases). This CDR3 comprises 16 residues. With 0 bases removed from V and 3 bases from J, the gap between germline ends came to 14 bases. Looked up from germline, CDR1 is SGDLS and CDR2 is YYNGEE. The CDR3 nucleotides read TGTGCCAGCAGCGTAGGCGATAGGGGAGGAACAGATACGCAGTATTTT. Protein product: CASSVGDRGGTDTQYF.

The CDR3 DNA is TGTGCCAGCAGCATCCAGGGTAAGCTGAACACTGAAGCTTTCTTT. Translating it yields CASSIQGKLNTEAFF. V gene TRBV11-1 combines with J gene TRBJ1-1, with a possible D match to TRBD1 (5 bases). CDR3 length equals 15 residues. Trimming took off 5 bases at V and 0 bases at J, with 13 bases between the two ends. The germline CDR1 and CDR2 sequences are SGHAT and FQDESV (reference sequence).

The genes are TRBV6-5 and TRBJ1-2, with TRBD1 as a possible D gene (5 bases). The CDR3 is 14 amino acids. CDR1 MNHEY and CDR2 SVGAGI come from the germline V gene. V was trimmed by 2 bases and J by 4 bases, leaving 11 bases between them. Written as DNA, the CDR3 is TGTGCCAGCAGTTACGGAGGGGAAGTCTATGGCTACACCTTC. This translates into CASSYGGEVYGYTF.

V usage is TRBV5-1 and J usage is TRBJ2-5, with D maybe TRBD1 (6 bases). This CDR3 has 14 residues. Germline assignment: CDR1 SGHRS and CDR2 YFSETQ. Trimming took 4 bases from V and 5 from J, leaving 15 bases between them. The CDR3 DNA follows: TGCGCCAGCAGCCCCGGACAGCCTCGGGAGACCCAGTACTTC. This encodes CASSPGQPRETQYF.

J is TRBJ2-2 and V is TRBV6-6, with D uncertain. This CDR3 spans 14 amino acids. Germline-derived CDR1 and CDR2 are MNHNY and SVGAGI (reference sequence). The V end was cut by 2 bases, the J end by 4 bases, with 8 bases between. The CDR3 region has the DNA TGTGCCAGCAGTTACGGGCCGCCCACCGGGGAGCTGTTTTTT. This codes for CASSYGPPTGELFF.

The DNA for the CDR3 is TGTGCCAGTAGTAACCCGAAACAGGGGTTTGGAAACACCATATATTTT. Amino acids: CASSNPKQGFGNTIYF. The genes are TRBV19 and TRBJ1-3; 7 bases map to TRBD1. This CDR3 contains 16 residues. V was clipped by 4 bases and J by 3 bases; unmatched bases: 9. Germline V lookup: CDR1 LNHDA, CDR2 SQIVND (reference sequence).

The chain employs TRBV25-1 and TRBJ1-1; 8 positions match TRBD1. V gave up 3 bases and J gave up 9 bases; unmatched junction bases: 9. The CDR3 is 14 amino acids. The V gene's germline CDR1 is MGHDK and CDR2 SYGVNS. The DNA for the CDR3 is TGTGCCAGCAGTGAGCATGGGACAGGACTCCAAGCTTTCTTT. Encoded protein: CASSEHGTGLQAFF.

CDR3 protein: CASSTQGIREKLFF. For the CDR3, the DNA is TGTGCCAGTAGTACACAGGGAATTCGGGAAAAACTGTTTTTT. This sequence joins TRBV19 and TRBJ1-4, with D perhaps TRBD1 (6 bases). CDR1 is LNHDA and CDR2 is SQIVND in the germline V gene (reference sequence). The CDR3 is 14 amino acids. Trimming removed 4 bases from V and 8 bases from J, with 14 bases in between.

J is TRBJ1-1 and V is TRBV7-3, with TRBD1 matching over 10 bases. The trim removed 5 bases at V and 5 bases at J, leaving 5 bases unmatched. The V gene's germline CDR1 is SGHTA and CDR2 FQGTGA. The CDR3 sequence is 14 residues long. CDR3 bases: TGTGCCAGCAGCCGTGGACAGGGGGGGACTGAAGCTTTCTTT. Translating gives CASSRGQGGTEAFF.

With respect to this clone: Other DNA sequences in this sample translate to the same CDR3. The chain recombines TRBV18 with TRBJ1-1, with D maybe TRBD1 (5 bases). The CDR3 is 13 residues long. Germline CDR1 and CDR2: KGHSH and LQKENI. V shed 3 bases and J shed 1 base, with 6 bases lying between them. In DNA form, the CDR3 reads TGTGCCAGCTCACCCGGACAGAACACTGAAGCTTTCTTT. Translation: CASSPGQNTEAFF.

This clone was counted a single time. The chain uses TRBV5-1 and TRBJ2-7; 12 positions agree with TRBD2. The CDR3 contains 14 residues. The V and J ends lost 4 bases and 7 bases, in that order; junction bases with no gene match: 6. Germline CDR1 is SGHRS and CDR2 is YFSETQ. CDR3 nucleotides: TGCGCCAGCAGCCCTAGCGGGAGGGCCGGGGAGCAGTACTTC. Its translation is CASSPSGRAGEQYF.

CDR3 bases: TGCGCCAGCAGCCAAGAGTACAGGGTACATGAAAAACTGTTTTTT. Residues: CASSQEYRVHEKLFF. V usage is TRBV4-1 and J usage is TRBJ1-4, with a possible D match to TRBD1 (6 bases). The CDR3 extends over 15 amino acids. Trimming took off 0 bases at V and 6 bases at J, with 11 bases between the two ends. Looked up from germline, CDR1 is MGHRA and CDR2 is YSYEKL.

V usage is TRBV2 and J usage is TRBJ1-3; D is unresolved. The CDR3 covers 13 residues. In germline, CDR1 is SNHLY, CDR2 FYNNEI. V dropped 3 bases and J dropped 9 bases, with 12 bases sitting between them. In DNA, the CDR3 is TGTGCCAGCAGTGATCGGGATTGGGGCACCATATATTTT. Its protein product is CASSDRDWGTIYF.

The chain's CDR3 is CATGPGGNTGELFF. In DNA, the CDR3 is TGTGCCACCGGACCGGGGGGGAACACCGGGGAGCTGTTTTTT. This rearrangement joins TRBV27 to TRBJ2-2; TRBD2 matches 7 bases. The CDR3 contains 14 residues. Looked up from germline, CDR1 is MNHEY and CDR2 is SMNVEV (reference sequence). Trimming took 10 bases from V and 1 from J; bases not matched to a gene: 6.

This rearrangement joins TRBV27 to TRBJ1-1; D gene uncertain. CDR3 length: 14 amino acids. CDR1 MNHEY and CDR2 SMNVEV come from the germline V gene (reference sequence). V dropped 0 bases and J dropped 0 bases, with 5 bases sitting between them. As DNA, the CDR3 is TGTGCCAGCAGTTTATCTTCGGTGAACACTGAAGCTTTCTTT. Protein: CASSLSSVNTEAFF.

This chain connects TRBV18 to TRBJ1-2, with D uncertain. The CDR3 consists of 12 residues. Germline values: CDR1 KGHSH, CDR2 LQKENI. Trimming stripped 6 bases from V and 0 bases from J, with 5 bases between. The CDR3 DNA reads TGTGCCAGCTCCTCTTCTAACTATGGCTACACCTTC. This encodes CASSSSNYGYTF.

This clone was detected only a few times. This rearrangement joins TRBV9 to TRBJ2-7; 9 bases match TRBD2. Germline CDR1 and CDR2: SGDLS and YYNGEE. This CDR3 comprises 13 residues. The ends lost 0 bases at V and 7 bases at J; junction bases unmatched: 2. CDR3 protein: CASSVATSGEQYF. In DNA form, the CDR3 reads TGTGCCAGCAGCGTAGCGACTAGCGGAGAGCAGTACTTC. Full variable domain (remainder filled in from reference TRBV9 and TRBJ2-7): DSGVTQTPKHLITATGQRVTLRCSPRSGDLSVYWYQQSLDQGLQFLIQYYNGEERAKGNILERFSAQQFPDLHSELNLSSLELGDSALYFCASSVATSGEQYFGPGTRLTVT.

The chain joins TRBV19 to TRBJ2-7, with a possible D match to TRBD1 (6 bases). CDR1 and CDR2 from the germline V gene are LNHDA and SQIVND (reference sequence). Between the trimmed V and J ends, which lost 5 bases and 4 bases, there was a span of 15 bases. The CDR3 is 14 amino acids. The CDR3 sequence is CASSPKGQLYEQYF. CDR3 in DNA: TGTGCCAGTAGTCCCAAAGGACAGCTTTACGAGCAGTACTTC.

This clone is a singleton in its sample. The genes are TRBV7-9 and TRBJ1-1; D may be TRBD1 (6 bases). V was clipped by 8 bases and J by 1 base, with 23 bases between them. This CDR3 has 17 residues. CDR1 and CDR2 (germline): SEHNR, FQNEAQ (reference sequence). In DNA form, the CDR3 reads TGTGCCAGCCGTCCCAGGGGTGTCAGACCTGAGAACACTGAAGCTTTCTTT. Encoded protein: CASRPRGVRPENTEAFF.

This clone was seen a single time. This chain uses TRBV30 with TRBJ1-5; D unresolved. Trimming took off 1 base at V and 11 bases at J, with 9 bases between the two ends. Germline CDR1 and CDR2: GTSNPN and SVGIG (reference sequence). There are 11 residues in the CDR3. This CDR3 is CAWSAGPAQHF. The CDR3, as DNA: TGTGCCTGGAGTGCTGGGCCGGCCCAGCATTTT. The variable domain in full, completed from reference TRBV30 and TRBJ1-5, reads SQTIHQWPATLVQPVGSPLSLECTVEGTSNPNLYWYRQAAGRGLQLLFYSVGIGQISSEVPQNLSASRPQDRQFILSSKKLLLSDSGFYLCAWSAGPAQHFGDGTRLSIL.

The genes are TRBV9 and TRBJ2-2; the D gene is possibly TRBD2 (6 bases). V was clipped by 3 bases and J by 2 bases, with 11 bases between them. Germline lookup yields CDR1 SGDLS and CDR2 YYNGEE. This CDR3 region has 15 residues. CDR3 in DNA: TGTGCCAGCAGCGGACTAGTCCGTAACACCGGGGAGCTGTTTTTT. Protein sequence: CASSGLVRNTGELFF. Full variable domain (outside the CDR3, taken from reference TRBV9 and TRBJ2-2): DSGVTQTPKHLITATGQRVTLRCSPRSGDLSVYWYQQSLDQGLQFLIQYYNGEERAKGNILERFSAQQFPDLHSELNLSSLELGDSALYFCASSGLVRNTGELFFGEGSRLTVL.

The gene calls are TRBV7-6 and TRBJ2-1; D call uncertain. Germline CDR1 and CDR2: SGHVS and FNYEAQ. The CDR3 length is 15 residues. The germline V and J ends were trimmed by 4 bases and 0 bases, with 10 bases remaining between them. The CDR3 DNA follows: TGTGCCAGCAGCTCAAACTCGCCCTCCTACAATGAGCAGTTCTTC. Encoded protein: CASSSNSPSYNEQFF.

This chain uses TRBV25-1 with TRBJ2-7; TRBD2 matches 10 bases. The CDR3 has 15 residues. CDR1 is MGHDK, CDR2 SYGVNS, per germline. J was trimmed by 6 bases and V by 6 bases; bases with no gene match: 11. The CDR3 loop is CASSTALAGEGEQYF. In DNA, the CDR3 is TGTGCCAGCAGCACCGCCCTAGCGGGAGAAGGCGAGCAGTACTTC.

The rearrangement uses TRBV9 and TRBJ1-2; no clear D. The germline V gene has CDR1 SGDLS and CDR2 YYNGEE. Trimming cost V 0 bases and J 8 bases, with 11 bases left between them. The CDR3 covers 13 residues. CDR3 DNA sequence: TGTGCCAGCAGCGTAGAGATGGGCGGGGGCTACACCTTC. It codes for CASSVEMGGGYTF.

The V and J genes are TRBV2 and TRBJ1-2, with TRBD1 as a possible D gene (6 bases). This CDR3 spans 13 amino acids. V was pared by 8 bases and J by 5 bases, with 15 bases between. Per the germline V gene, CDR1 is SNHLY and CDR2 is FYNNEI. This chain's CDR3 is CASGYRAGYGYTF. The CDR3 DNA reads as TGTGCCAGCGGTTACAGGGCAGGGTATGGCTACACCTTC. The complete variable domain, with remaining parts taken from reference TRBV2 and TRBJ1-2, reads EPEVTQTPSHQVTQMGQEVILRCVPISNHLYFYWYRQILGQKVEFLVSFYNNEISEKSEIFDDQFSVERPDGSNFTLKIRSTKLEDSAMYFCASGYRAGYGYTFGSGTRLTVV.

This rearrangement joins TRBV19 to TRBJ1-1, with no clear D. The CDR3 totals 15 residues. From germline, CDR1 is LNHDA and CDR2 SQIVND (reference sequence). The V end was cut by 0 bases, the J end by 2 bases, with 10 bases between. Here the CDR3 DNA reads TGTGCCAGTAGTATAGATGAGGGTTTAAACACTGAAGCTTTCTTT. This encodes CASSIDEGLNTEAFF.

The rearrangement joins TRBV5-1 to TRBJ1-1; 9 bases line up with TRBD1. V trimming: 3 bases; J trimming: 3 bases; junction bases outside the gene matches: 3. CDR3 length: 14 residues. Germline V lookup: CDR1 SGHRS, CDR2 YFSETQ. CDR3: CASSSWDRDTEAFF. The CDR3 nucleotides are TGCGCCAGCAGCTCCTGGGACAGGGACACTGAAGCTTTCTTT. Full variable domain (outside the CDR3, taken from reference TRBV5-1 and TRBJ1-1): KAGVTQTPRYLIKTRGQQVTLSCSPISGHRSVSWYQQTPGQGLQFLFEYFSETQRNKGNFPGRFSGRQFSNSRSEMNVSTLELGDSALYLCASSSWDRDTEAFFGQGTRLTVV.

The V and J genes are TRBV5-1 and TRBJ2-2, with 9 bases lining up with TRBD1. The germline CDR1 and CDR2 sequences are SGHRS and YFSETQ. The CDR3 sequence is 16 residues long. The V segment lost 5 bases and the J segment 7 bases; nucleotides outside the gene matches: 12. The CDR3 spells CASRALGQGKDGELFF. In DNA form, the CDR3 reads TGCGCCAGCAGAGCCCTGGGACAGGGAAAAGACGGGGAGCTGTTTTTT.